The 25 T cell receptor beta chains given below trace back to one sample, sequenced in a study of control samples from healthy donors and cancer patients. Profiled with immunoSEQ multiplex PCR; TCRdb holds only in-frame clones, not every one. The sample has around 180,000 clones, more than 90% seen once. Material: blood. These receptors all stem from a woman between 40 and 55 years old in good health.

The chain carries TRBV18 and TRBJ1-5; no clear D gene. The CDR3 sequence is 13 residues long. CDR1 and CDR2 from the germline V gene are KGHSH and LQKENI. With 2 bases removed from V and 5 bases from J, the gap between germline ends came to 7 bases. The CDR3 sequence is CASSPTRDQPQHF. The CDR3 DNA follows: TGTGCCAGCTCACCAACAAGGGATCAGCCCCAGCATTTT.

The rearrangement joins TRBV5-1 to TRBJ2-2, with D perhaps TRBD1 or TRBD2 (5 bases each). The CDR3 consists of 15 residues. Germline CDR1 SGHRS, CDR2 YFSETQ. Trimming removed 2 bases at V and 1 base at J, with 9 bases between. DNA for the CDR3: TGCGCCAGCAGCTTCGGTGGGGGGAACACCGGGGAGCTGTTTTTT. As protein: CASSFGGGNTGELFF.

CDR3 DNA: TGCGCCAGATGCACTTTAGGGGATTTACGCCCCTACGAGCAGTACTTC. Translated: CARCTLGDLRPYEQYF. V usage is TRBV4-1 and J usage is TRBJ2-7; D is perhaps TRBD1 (5 bases). Germline CDR1 MGHRA, CDR2 YSYEKL. Trimming removed 9 bases at V and 2 bases at J, with 23 bases between. The CDR3 contains 16 residues.

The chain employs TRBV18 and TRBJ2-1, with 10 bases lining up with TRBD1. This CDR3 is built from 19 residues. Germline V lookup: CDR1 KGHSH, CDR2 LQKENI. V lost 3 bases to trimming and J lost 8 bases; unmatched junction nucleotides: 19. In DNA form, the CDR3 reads TGTGCCAGCTCACCCCGGGACAGGGGCTCTGCTCACGTCCCCGATGAGCAGTTCTTC. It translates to CASSPRDRGSAHVPDEQFF.

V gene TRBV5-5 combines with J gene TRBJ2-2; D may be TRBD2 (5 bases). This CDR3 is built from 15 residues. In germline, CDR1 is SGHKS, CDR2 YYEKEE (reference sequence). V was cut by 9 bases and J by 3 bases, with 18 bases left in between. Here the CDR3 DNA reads TGTGCCACCCAGGTCGACGGGGTTTACACCGGGGAGCTGTTTTTT. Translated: CATQVDGVYTGELFF.

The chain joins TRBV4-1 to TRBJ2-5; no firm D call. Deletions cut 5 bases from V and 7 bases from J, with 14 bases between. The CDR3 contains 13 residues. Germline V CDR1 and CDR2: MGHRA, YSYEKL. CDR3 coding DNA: TGCGCCAGCAGCTGGGAAGGGAAAGGGACCCAGTACTTC. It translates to CASSWEGKGTQYF.

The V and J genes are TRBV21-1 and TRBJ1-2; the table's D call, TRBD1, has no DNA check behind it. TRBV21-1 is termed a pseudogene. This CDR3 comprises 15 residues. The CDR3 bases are TGTGCCAGCAGCAATAGGACAGAAGACTCCTATGGCTACACCTTC. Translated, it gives CASSNRTEDSYGYTF.

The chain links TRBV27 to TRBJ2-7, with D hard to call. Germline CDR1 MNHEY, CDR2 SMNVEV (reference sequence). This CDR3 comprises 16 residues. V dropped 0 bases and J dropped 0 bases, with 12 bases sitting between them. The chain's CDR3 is CASSLSIALSSYEQYF. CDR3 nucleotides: TGTGCCAGCAGTTTATCGATAGCTCTGAGCTCCTACGAGCAGTACTTC.

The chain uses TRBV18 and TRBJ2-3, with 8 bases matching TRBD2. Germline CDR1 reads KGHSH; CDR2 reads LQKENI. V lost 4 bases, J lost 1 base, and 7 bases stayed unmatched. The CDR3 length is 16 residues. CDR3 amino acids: CASSRRSSGGTDTQYF. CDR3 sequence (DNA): TGTGCCAGCTCACGTCGAAGTAGCGGGGGCACAGATACGCAGTATTTT.

CDR3 region: CASSLGQGARTEAFF. CDR3 sequence (DNA): TGTGCCAGCAGCTTAGGACAGGGGGCTCGTACTGAAGCTTTCTTT. The rearrangement links TRBV11-3 to TRBJ1-1; TRBD1 aligns across 10 bases. V lost 1 base and J lost 5; bases outside the gene matches: 4. Germline lookup yields CDR1 SGHNT and CDR2 YENEEA. The CDR3 is made up of 15 amino acids.

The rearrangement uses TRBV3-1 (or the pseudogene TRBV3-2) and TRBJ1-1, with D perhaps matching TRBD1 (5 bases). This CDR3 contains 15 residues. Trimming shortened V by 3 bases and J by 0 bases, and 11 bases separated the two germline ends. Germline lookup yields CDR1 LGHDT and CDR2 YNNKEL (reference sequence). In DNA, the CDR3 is TGTGCCAGCAGCCATGGAGGGGCCGTGAACACTGAAGCTTTCTTT. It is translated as CASSHGGAVNTEAFF.

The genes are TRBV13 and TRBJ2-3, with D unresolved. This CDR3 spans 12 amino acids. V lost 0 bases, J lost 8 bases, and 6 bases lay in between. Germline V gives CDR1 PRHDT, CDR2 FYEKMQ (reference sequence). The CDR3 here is CASSLGVGTQYF. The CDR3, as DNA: TGTGCCAGCAGCTTAGGCGTCGGTACGCAGTATTTT.

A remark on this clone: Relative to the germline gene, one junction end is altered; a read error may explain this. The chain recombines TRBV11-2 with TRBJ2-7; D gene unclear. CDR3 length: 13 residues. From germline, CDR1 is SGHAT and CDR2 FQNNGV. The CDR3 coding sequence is TGTGCCAGCAGCTTATCAGTCTCCCACGAGCAGTACTTC. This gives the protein CASSLSVSHEQYF.

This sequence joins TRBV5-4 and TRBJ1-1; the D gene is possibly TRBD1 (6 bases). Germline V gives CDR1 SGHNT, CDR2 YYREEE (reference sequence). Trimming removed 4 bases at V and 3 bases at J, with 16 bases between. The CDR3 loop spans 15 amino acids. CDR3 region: CASSELQGGDTEAFF. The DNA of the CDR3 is TGTGCCAGCAGCGAACTACAGGGAGGGGACACTGAAGCTTTCTTT.

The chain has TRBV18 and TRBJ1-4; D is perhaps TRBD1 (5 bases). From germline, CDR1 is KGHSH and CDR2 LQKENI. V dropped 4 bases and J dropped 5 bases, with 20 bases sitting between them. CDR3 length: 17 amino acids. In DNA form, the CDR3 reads TGTGCCAGCTCACGCAGCCTCTTGGGGGGGGAGAATGAAAAACTGTTTTTT. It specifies CASSRSLLGGENEKLFF. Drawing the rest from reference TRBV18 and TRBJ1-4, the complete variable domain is NAGVMQNPRHLVRRRGQEARLRCSPMKGHSHVYWYRQLPEEGLKFMVYLQKENIIDESGMPKERFSAEFPKEGPSILRIQQVVRGDSAAYFCASSRSLLGGENEKLFFGSGTQLSVL.

CDR3 in amino acids: CASSRREDFLEKLFF. As DNA, the CDR3 is TGTGCCAGCAGTCGGCGGGAGGATTTTCTTGAAAAACTGTTTTTT. The V gene is TRBV6-5, the J gene TRBJ1-4; D gene unclear. V lost 5 bases to trimming and J lost 7 bases, with 17 bases between them. Germline loops: CDR1 MNHEY, CDR2 SVGAGI. The CDR3 totals 15 residues.

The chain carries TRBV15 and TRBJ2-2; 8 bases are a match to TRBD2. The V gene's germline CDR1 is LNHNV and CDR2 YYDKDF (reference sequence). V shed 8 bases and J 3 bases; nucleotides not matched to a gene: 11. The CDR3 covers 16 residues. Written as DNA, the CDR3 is TGTGCCACCTCACTGGCGGGGGGTTGGGACACCGGGGAGCTGTTTTTT. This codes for CATSLAGGWDTGELFF.

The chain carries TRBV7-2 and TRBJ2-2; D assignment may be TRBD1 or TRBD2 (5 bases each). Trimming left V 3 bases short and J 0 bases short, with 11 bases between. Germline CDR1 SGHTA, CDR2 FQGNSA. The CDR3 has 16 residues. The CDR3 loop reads CASSLWTGPNTGELFF. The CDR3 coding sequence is TGTGCCAGCAGCTTGTGGACGGGACCGAACACCGGGGAGCTGTTTTTT. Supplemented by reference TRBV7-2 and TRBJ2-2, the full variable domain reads GAGVSQSPSNKVTEKGKDVELRCDPISGHTALYWYRQSLGQGLEFLIYFQGNSAPDKSGLPSDRFSAERTGGSVSTLTIQRTQQEDSAVYLCASSLWTGPNTGELFFGEGSRLTVL.

The CDR3 loop is CASSVRDYEQYF. The CDR3 DNA is TGTGCCAGCAGCGTCCGGGACTACGAGCAGTACTTC. This sequence joins TRBV5-6 and TRBJ2-7; a weak D match, TRBD2 (5 bases). CDR1 and CDR2 (germline): SGHDT, YYEEEE. The length of the CDR3 is 12 residues. Trimming took 4 bases from V and 3 from J, leaving 8 bases between them.

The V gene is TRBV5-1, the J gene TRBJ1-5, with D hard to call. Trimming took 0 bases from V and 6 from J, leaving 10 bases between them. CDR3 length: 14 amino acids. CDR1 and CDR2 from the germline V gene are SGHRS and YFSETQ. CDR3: CASSLGWGLQPQHF. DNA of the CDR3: TGCGCCAGCAGCTTGGGCTGGGGTCTTCAGCCCCAGCATTTT.

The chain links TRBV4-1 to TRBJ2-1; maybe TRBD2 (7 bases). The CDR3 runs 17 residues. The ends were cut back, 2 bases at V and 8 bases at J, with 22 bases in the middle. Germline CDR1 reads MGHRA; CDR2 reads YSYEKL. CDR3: CASSQHLGGGKEYEQFF. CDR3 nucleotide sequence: TGCGCCAGCAGCCAACATCTGGGGGGGGGCAAAGAGTATGAGCAGTTCTTC.

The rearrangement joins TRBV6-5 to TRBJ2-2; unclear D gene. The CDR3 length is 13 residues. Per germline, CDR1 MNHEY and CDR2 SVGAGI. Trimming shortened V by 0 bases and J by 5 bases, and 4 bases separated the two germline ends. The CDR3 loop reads CASSYSPTGELFF. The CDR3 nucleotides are TGTGCCAGCAGTTACTCCCCGACCGGGGAGCTGTTTTTT.

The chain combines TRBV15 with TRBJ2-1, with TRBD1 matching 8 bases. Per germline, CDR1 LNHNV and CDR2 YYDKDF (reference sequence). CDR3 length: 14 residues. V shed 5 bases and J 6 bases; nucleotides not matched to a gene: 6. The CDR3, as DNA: TGTGCCACCAGCGGGATAGGACAGGGCAATGAGCAGTTCTTC. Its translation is CATSGIGQGNEQFF.

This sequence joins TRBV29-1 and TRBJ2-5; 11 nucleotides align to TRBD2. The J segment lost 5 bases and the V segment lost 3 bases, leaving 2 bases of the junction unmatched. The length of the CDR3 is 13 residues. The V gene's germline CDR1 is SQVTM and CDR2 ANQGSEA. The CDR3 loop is CSVDPSGGETQYF. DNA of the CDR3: TGCAGCGTTGACCCTAGCGGGGGGGAGACCCAGTACTTC.

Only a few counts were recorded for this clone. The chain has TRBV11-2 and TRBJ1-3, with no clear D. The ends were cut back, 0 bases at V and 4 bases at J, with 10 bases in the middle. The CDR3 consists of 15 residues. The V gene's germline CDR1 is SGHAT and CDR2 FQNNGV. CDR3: CASSLEAGSGNTIYF. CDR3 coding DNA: TGTGCCAGCAGCTTAGAGGCGGGATCGGGAAACACCATATATTTT.